This passage covers 18 T cell receptor beta chains from one sample sequenced in a study of beta chain features in type 1 diabetes. Study-wide points: Shorter TCRB CDR3s, moderately but significantly so, were found in Type 1 diabetes patients in all four CD4+ subsets.

What these receptors recognize is not known. The study reverse transcribed the entire isolated RNA, so it sequenced expressed TCRB transcripts. Sequenced by immunoSEQ multiplex PCR; TCRdb stores in-frame clones only, minus some. The table shows about 190,000 clones, with approximately 7.8% occurring only once. The sample consisted of central memory CD4+ T cells from blood. The receptor source for this set is a woman in her thirties or forties with type 1 diabetes.

This clone was seen more than once but under ten times. This chain joins TRBV15 and TRBJ1-5; D ambiguous. The germline CDR1 and CDR2 sequences are LNHNV and YYDKDF (reference sequence). This CDR3 spans 14 amino acids. V was pared by 1 base and J by 4 bases, with 8 bases between. CDR3 sequence reads: CATSRGGSNQPQHF. The CDR3 DNA sequence: TGTGCCACCAGCAGAGGAGGGAGTAATCAGCCCCAGCATTTT.

The chain is built from TRBV15 and TRBJ2-2, with 9 bases identical to TRBD1. Per the germline V gene, CDR1 is LNHNV and CDR2 is YYDKDF (reference sequence). This CDR3 is built from 17 residues. Unmatched junction bases numbered 12, after V lost 3 bases and J lost 7 bases. The DNA of the CDR3 is TGTGCCACCAGCAGGGACTTTAGGACAGGGGCGAACGGGGAGCTGTTTTTT. Protein product: CATSRDFRTGANGELFF.

This clone was detected a few times. This chain connects TRBV5-1 to TRBJ2-3; tentative D call: TRBD1 (6 bases). V dropped 0 bases and J dropped 1 base, with 18 bases sitting between them. The CDR3 is 18 amino acids. Germline CDR1 is SGHRS and CDR2 is YFSETQ. The CDR3 DNA sequence: TGCGCCAGCAGCTTGGGGCTACAGGGCCCGGGGCGCACAGATACGCAGTATTTT. Translated, it gives CASSLGLQGPGRTDTQYF.

J is TRBJ2-3 and V is TRBV2, with D uncertain. CDR1 is SNHLY and CDR2 is FYNNEI in the germline V gene. V was pared by 3 bases and J by 0 bases, with 10 bases between. The CDR3 spans 15 residues. CDR3 sequence (DNA): TGTGCCAGCAGTGAGCTGACGACTAGCACAGATACGCAGTATTTT. This encodes CASSELTTSTDTQYF.

This clone was seen only a few times. The chain recombines TRBV9 with TRBJ2-1; TRBD2 matches 10 bases. Germline V gene sequence: CDR1 SGDLS, CDR2 YYNGEE. The CDR3 has 16 amino acids. V was pared by 0 bases and J by 4 bases, with 4 bases of the junction left unmatched. The CDR3 nucleotides are TGTGCCAGCAGCGTAGGGGCTAGCGGGAGTTACAATGAGCAGTTCTTC. Translation gives CASSVGASGSYNEQFF. Using reference TRBV9 and TRBJ2-1 for the parts outside the CDR3, the full variable domain is DSGVTQTPKHLITATGQRVTLRCSPRSGDLSVYWYQQSLDQGLQFLIQYYNGEERAKGNILERFSAQQFPDLHSELNLSSLELGDSALYFCASSVGASGSYNEQFFGPGTRLTVL.

V usage is TRBV27 and J usage is TRBJ2-7; 9 nucleotides agree with TRBD2. The CDR3 is 15 amino acids. Germline-derived CDR1 and CDR2 are MNHEY and SMNVEV (reference sequence). With V trimmed by 3 bases and J by 1 base, 4 bases remained unmatched. The CDR3 sequence is CASSFSTSGSYEQYF. The DNA for the CDR3 is TGTGCCAGCAGTTTCAGCACTAGCGGGTCCTACGAGCAGTACTTC.

This clone appeared a few times. The chain couples TRBV11-2 to TRBJ1-6; no reliable D call. The V gene lost 5 bases and the J gene lost 5 bases, with 16 bases spanning the gap. The CDR3 loop spans 16 amino acids. CDR1 and CDR2 from the germline V gene are SGHAT and FQNNGV. CDR3 DNA: TGTGCCAGCAGCCGAGCAGGCACATCAGATAATTCACCCCTCCACTTT. Amino acid sequence: CASSRAGTSDNSPLHF.

This clone was counted a few times. The chain couples TRBV5-6 to TRBJ1-2; 11 bases agree with TRBD1. The CDR3 is made up of 16 amino acids. Germline loops: CDR1 SGHDT, CDR2 YYEEEE. The V segment lost 4 bases and the J segment 5 bases; nucleotides outside the gene matches: 10. The CDR3 region is CASSATGTGGTYGYTF. CDR3 DNA: TGTGCCAGCAGCGCTACCGGGACAGGGGGAACGTATGGCTACACCTTC.

This clone was seen more than once but under ten times. The V and J genes are TRBV5-1 and TRBJ1-4, with D perhaps matching TRBD1 (5 bases). This CDR3 region has 15 residues. Germline V gene sequence: CDR1 SGHRS, CDR2 YFSETQ. Trimming removed 3 bases from V and 7 bases from J, with 16 bases in between. In DNA form, the CDR3 reads TGCGCCAGCAGCTGGGGCGACAGCGACAGTGAAAAACTGTTTTTT. It yields the protein CASSWGDSDSEKLFF. The whole variable domain, filled in from reference TRBV5-1 and TRBJ1-4, reads KAGVTQTPRYLIKTRGQQVTLSCSPISGHRSVSWYQQTPGQGLQFLFEYFSETQRNKGNFPGRFSGRQFSNSRSEMNVSTLELGDSALYLCASSWGDSDSEKLFFGSGTQLSVL.

This clone showed up many times. The CDR3 DNA reads as TGCAGCGTTGGAGGGACAGGGACGGAAAAACTGTTTTTT. Amino acid sequence: CSVGGTGTEKLFF. V gene TRBV29-1 combines with J gene TRBJ1-4; 9 bases fit TRBD1. The ends lost 4 bases at V and 8 bases at J; junction bases unmatched: 5. Germline V gene lookup returns CDR1 SQVTM and CDR2 ANQGSEA. This CDR3 is 13 amino acids long. Variable domain in full (rest from reference TRBV29-1 and TRBJ1-4): SAVISQKPSRDICQRGTSLTIQCQVDSQVTMMFWYRQQPGQSLTLIATANQGSEATYESGFVIDKFPISRPNLTFSTLTVSNMSPEDSSIYLCSVGGTGTEKLFFGSGTQLSVL.

In this sample, this clone turned up a few times. The chain is built from TRBV9 and TRBJ2-7; 10 bases align to TRBD1. Germline lookup yields CDR1 SGDLS and CDR2 YYNGEE. V gave up 3 bases and J gave up 3 bases; unmatched junction bases: 3. The CDR3 extends over 14 amino acids. As DNA, the CDR3 is TGTGCCAGCAGCGACGGGACAGGGGACTACGAGCAGTACTTC. Its translation: CASSDGTGDYEQYF.

This clone was seen more than once but under ten times. The genes are TRBV15 and TRBJ2-7, with D tentatively TRBD1 (5 bases). Germline CDR1 and CDR2: LNHNV and YYDKDF (reference sequence). V was cut by 5 bases and J by 2 bases, with 16 bases left in between. The CDR3 extends over 15 amino acids. The CDR3 DNA is TGTGCCACCAGCTCTCCGGCAGGGCATACCTACGAGCAGTACTTC. Translating it yields CATSSPAGHTYEQYF.

This clone was found a few times. The chain joins TRBV5-4 to TRBJ2-1; 7 nucleotides agree with TRBD1. In germline, CDR1 is SGHNT, CDR2 YYREEE (reference sequence). V lost 0 bases to trimming and J lost 8 bases; unmatched junction nucleotides: 8. CDR3 length: 15 residues. The CDR3 DNA is TGTGCCAGCAGCTTGGGGGCCTCAGACAGGGATGAGCAGTTCTTC. It is translated as CASSLGASDRDEQFF. The variable domain in full, with the rest retrieved from reference TRBV5-4 and TRBJ2-1, is ETGVTQSPTHLIKTRGQQVTLRCSSQSGHNTVSWYQQALGQGPQFIFQYYREEENGRGNFPPRFSGLQFPNYSSELNVNALELDDSALYLCASSLGASDRDEQFFGPGTRLTVL.

The rearrangement uses TRBV5-1 and TRBJ1-3; 8 bases fit TRBD1. Per germline, CDR1 SGHRS and CDR2 YFSETQ. J gave up 4 bases and V 1 base, and 4 bases lay outside the gene matches. The CDR3 is made up of 15 amino acids. CDR3 nucleotides: TGCGCCAGCAGCTTGCCGACAGGGGAGGGAAACACCATATATTTT. It is translated as CASSLPTGEGNTIYF.

V is TRBV27 and J is TRBJ1-2, with a weak D call TRBD1 (6 bases). Trimming shortened V by 5 bases and J by 4 bases, and 17 bases separated the two germline ends. Per the germline V gene, CDR1 is MNHEY and CDR2 is SMNVEV (reference sequence). CDR3 length: 15 amino acids. CDR3 loop: CASSTTGSGGYGYTF. CDR3 nucleotides: TGTGCCAGCAGTACCACAGGGTCTGGGGGCTATGGCTACACCTTC.

In its sample, this clone was seen a few times. The chain uses TRBV5-6 and TRBJ2-3, with 9 bases lining up with TRBD1. V trimming: 0 bases; J trimming: 4 bases; junction bases outside the gene matches: 6. The CDR3 is made up of 16 amino acids. CDR1 is SGHDT and CDR2 is YYEEEE in the germline V gene. CDR3 in amino acids: CASSLVGQGSADTQYF. CDR3 nucleotide sequence: TGTGCCAGCAGCTTGGTAGGACAGGGGTCGGCAGATACGCAGTATTTT.

A few counts support this clone. The chain combines TRBV7-3 with TRBJ2-3, with TRBD2 matching over 16 bases. The CDR3 covers 17 residues. V lost 5 bases to trimming and J lost 4 bases; unmatched junction nucleotides: 6. CDR1 SGHTA and CDR2 FQGTGA come from the germline V gene. Here the CDR3 DNA reads TGTGCCAGCAGCCCCAAGGGACTAGCGGGAGGGGCAGATACGCAGTATTTT. This translates into CASSPKGLAGGADTQYF.

This clone was recorded many times. The rearrangement joins TRBV4-1 to TRBJ2-4; 10 nucleotides align to TRBD1. CDR3 length equals 15 residues. The V gene's germline CDR1 is MGHRA and CDR2 YSYEKL. V gave up 5 bases and J gave up 9 bases; unmatched junction bases: 10. CDR3 loop: CASSVGDRGGVIQYF. DNA of the CDR3: TGCGCCAGCAGCGTCGGGGACAGGGGTGGTGTCATTCAGTACTTC.